This T cell receptor beta chain was profiled in a study of T-cell memory formation after mild COVID-19. Notes on the study in general: Cross-reactive memory appears to have joined, as suggested by some responding clones showing up in pre-infection memory.

Using its own MiXCR run on the 5' RACE reads, TCRdb lists one record per CDR3 protein. The table has over 120,000 distinct CDR3 sequences, about 6% seen once. A word on this clonotype: The antigen is undetermined.

This clonotype was obtained from an adult woman who had mild COVID-19 (a few samples of this study predate the infection). Cell type and time point are not known. Material for sequencing was PBMCs or a T cell subset sorted from them (not recorded which).

CDR3 sequence: CAWIPRPGNTIYF. The CDR3 DNA sequence: TGTGCCTGGATCCCCCGACCTGGAAACACCATATATTTT. The chain combines TRBV30 with TRBJ1-3; D gene ambiguous. The V gene's germline CDR1 is GTSNPN and CDR2 SVGIG (reference sequence). V was pared by 4 bases and J by 2 bases, with 9 bases between. The CDR3 length is 13 residues.